What follows are 5 T cell receptor beta chains derived from one specimen sequenced in a study of blood T cell repertoires in COVID-19. Assay used: immunoSEQ multiplex PCR; TCRdb lists only in-frame clones, some missing. This sample has 130,000 or so clones, with approximately 81% found just once. Sequencing was done on a sample of peripheral blood. The receptors stem from a man between 60 and 75 years old with acute or convalescent COVID-19.

This chain joins TRBV29-1 and TRBJ2-7; 8 nucleotides agree with TRBD1. This CDR3 has 13 amino acids. With V trimmed by 7 bases and J by 7 bases, 12 bases remained unmatched. Germline V gives CDR1 SQVTM, CDR2 ANQGSEA. CDR3 loop: CSAGTGRAGEQYF. CDR3 DNA: TGCAGCGCCGGGACAGGCAGGGCAGGGGAGCAGTACTTC.

The chain uses TRBV30 and TRBJ1-6, with 9 bases aligning to TRBD1. The V and J ends lost 2 bases and 10 bases, in that order; junction bases with no gene match: 6. The CDR3 consists of 14 residues. CDR1 and CDR2 (germline): GTSNPN, SVGIG (reference sequence). The CDR3 here is CAWSPDRGGSPLHF. The DNA of the CDR3 is TGTGCCTGGAGTCCAGACAGGGGGGGATCACCCCTCCACTTT.

This clone was observed a single time. The rearrangement links TRBV29-1 to TRBJ1-2, with 7 bases lining up with TRBD1. With V trimmed by 2 bases and J by 12 bases, 9 bases remained unmatched. CDR1 and CDR2 (germline): SQVTM, ANQGSEA. The CDR3 is made up of 12 amino acids. The CDR3 nucleotides are TGCAGCGTTGAAAAAGCACAGGGGACCAACACCTTC. Encoded protein: CSVEKAQGTNTF.

This clone has only one observation. The chain employs TRBV13 and TRBJ1-3; TRBD1 agrees at 9 bases. The CDR3 covers 17 residues. Germline V gene data show CDR1 as PRHDT and CDR2 as FYEKMQ (reference sequence). V gave up 3 bases and J gave up 1 base; unmatched junction bases: 7. The CDR3 sequence: CASSLRDRVRSGNTIYF. In DNA, the CDR3 is TGTGCCAGCAGCTTGAGGGACAGGGTACGGTCTGGAAACACCATATATTTT.

The chain uses TRBV28 and TRBJ2-3; D possibly corresponds to TRBD2 (6 bases). Trimming cost V 5 bases and J 1 base, with 19 bases left between them. This CDR3 comprises 17 residues. Germline CDR1 and CDR2: MDHEN and SYDVKM. Here the CDR3 DNA reads TGTGCCAGCAGTCCCCCCCCGCGGGGTACCCGCACAGATACGCAGTATTTT. Translating it yields CASSPPPRGTRTDTQYF.